This T cell receptor beta chain was obtained from a study of blood T cell repertoires in COVID-19. Across the study: Nucleic acid was either cDNA or gDNA, and it came from T cells, B-cell-depleted T cells, or PBMCs.

There are 13 residues in the CDR3. V lost 5 bases, J lost 0 bases, and 8 bases lay in between. Germline CDR1 MNHNY, CDR2 SVGAGI (reference sequence). This table comes from immunoSEQ multiplex PCR, and its TCRdb copy is limited to in-frame clones, with some not included. The data show about 250,000 clones, less than 90% seen once. The sample comprised peripheral blood. This receptor was obtained from a woman in her forties who had recovered from COVID-19. The chain links TRBV6-6 to TRBJ2-7; possibly TRBD1 for D (5 bases). In nucleotides, the CDR3 is TGTGCCAGCAGTGTCGACAGCTCCTACGAGCAGTACTTC. It is translated as CASSVDSSYEQYF.